This T cell receptor (beta chain) was sequenced in a study of blood T cell repertoires in COVID-19. Study-level background: T cells, B-cell-depleted T cells, or PBMCs provided the cDNA or gDNA that served as material.

In the authors' methods: By means of reference gene primer amplification, nucleated cell counts were estimated. The assay was immunoSEQ multiplex PCR, and TCRdb's table has in-frame clones only and misses some. V, J and clone size derive from that table, while D and trimming were established from the DNA sequence. The sample includes about 110,000 clones, about 83% seen only once; the top ten take about 3.8%. Trimming removed 2 bases at V and 8 bases at J, with 13 bases between. The CDR3 runs to 14 residues. Germline lookup yields CDR1 KGHSH and CDR2 LQKENI. The sample was peripheral blood. The chain combines TRBV18 with TRBJ2-1; weak D call: TRBD1 (6 bases). The TCR comes from a woman between 65 and 79 years old with acute or convalescent COVID-19. The CDR3 spells CASSPYTGLDEQFF. CDR3 bases: TGTGCCAGCTCACCATATACAGGGCTCGATGAGCAGTTCTTC.